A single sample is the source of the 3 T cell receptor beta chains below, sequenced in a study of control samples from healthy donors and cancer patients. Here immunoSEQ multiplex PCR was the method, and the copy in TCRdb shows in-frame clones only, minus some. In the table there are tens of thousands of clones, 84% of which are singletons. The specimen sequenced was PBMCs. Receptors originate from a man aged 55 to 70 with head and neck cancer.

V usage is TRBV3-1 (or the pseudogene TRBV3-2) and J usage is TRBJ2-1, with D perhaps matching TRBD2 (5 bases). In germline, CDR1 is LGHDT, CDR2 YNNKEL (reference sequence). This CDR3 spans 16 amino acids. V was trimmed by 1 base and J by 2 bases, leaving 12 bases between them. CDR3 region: CASSQAGLTPYNEQFF. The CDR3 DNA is TGTGCCAGCAGCCAAGCCGGACTTACACCCTACAATGAGCAGTTCTTC.

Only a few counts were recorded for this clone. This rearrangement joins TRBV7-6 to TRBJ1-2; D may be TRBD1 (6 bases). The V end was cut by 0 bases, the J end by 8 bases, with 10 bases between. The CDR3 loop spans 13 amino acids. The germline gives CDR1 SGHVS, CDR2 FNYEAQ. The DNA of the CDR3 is TGTGCCAGCAGCTTAGCGCCCGGACAGGGCTACACCTTC. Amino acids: CASSLAPGQGYTF.

Here the CDR3 reads CASSPRAGAYEQYF. The CDR3 nucleotides read TGTGCCAGCAGCCCTCGAGCGGGCGCCTACGAGCAGTACTTC. J is TRBJ2-7 and V is TRBV9; the D gene is possibly TRBD2 (6 bases). V lost 4 bases and J 2 bases, leaving 13 bases between the germline ends. Per the germline V gene, CDR1 is SGDLS and CDR2 is YYNGEE. The length of the CDR3 is 14 residues.